The clone carrying this T cell receptor (beta chain) was counted a few times. TCRdb redid the calling of the 5' RACE reads with MiXCR, one entry per CDR3 protein. Of approximately 120,000 distinct CDR3 sequences in the sample, under 15% are singletons; the top ten hold just over 20%. The sample is drawn from a study of early T cells in non-severe SARS-CoV-2 infection. The receptor comes from an adult who was a healthcare worker with PCR-confirmed SARS-CoV-2 infection or an uninfected control (not recorded which). Sequencing was done on a sample of whole blood.

For the CDR3, the DNA is TGTGCCAGCAGCCAAGGGCAGGGTTCGGACTACACCTTC. It codes for CASSQGQGSDYTF. The chain recombines TRBV3-1 with TRBJ1-2; D possibly corresponds to TRBD1 (5 bases). Germline V gene lookup returns CDR1 LGHDT and CDR2 YNNKEL (reference sequence). The CDR3 is 13 residues long. V lost 1 base and J 10 bases, leaving 13 bases between the germline ends.